The entry below describes one T cell receptor (beta chain). This record comes from a study of T cells after yellow fever vaccination. TCRdb reprocessed the 5' RACE reads via MiXCR and lists one record per CDR3 protein. The sample includes 80,000 to 100,000 distinct CDR3 sequences, roughly 5.8% of them seen just once. This TCR was sampled from a man younger than 35 who received the YFV17D yellow fever vaccine. The sequences come from CD8+ T cells sorted from PBMCs, collected 10 days after the yellow fever booster vaccination.

The chain's CDR3 is CASSSRGRGASYNEQFF. For the CDR3, the DNA is TGTGCCAGCAGCTCCCGTGGTAGAGGGGCCTCCTACAATGAGCAGTTCTTC. This chain connects TRBV4-2 to TRBJ2-1, with D perhaps being TRBD1 or TRBD2 (5 bases each). This CDR3 is 17 amino acids long. Per the germline V gene, CDR1 is LGHNA and CDR2 is YNFKEQ. The germline V and J ends were trimmed by 5 bases and 0 bases, with 17 bases remaining between them.